Listed here are 8 T cell receptor beta chains from one sample, sequenced in a study of identical twins. TCRdb fed the 5' RACE reads into MiXCR, producing one record per CDR3 protein. Here the sample spans 400,000 to 600,000 distinct CDR3 sequences, around 22% being singletons. The same data also went into a second study, on yellow fever vaccine responses in identical twins.

The specimen was CD4+ T cells sorted from blood. These receptors came from a woman between 18 and 29 years old in good health.

The chain joins TRBV7-9 to TRBJ1-5; TRBD1 aligns across 7 bases. The germline CDR1 and CDR2 sequences are SEHNR and FQNEAQ (reference sequence). This CDR3 comprises 15 residues. With V trimmed by 2 bases and J by 4 bases, 5 bases remained unmatched. The CDR3, as DNA: TGTGCCAGCAGCTTATCGGTGACAGGGAATCAGCCCCAGCATTTT. Protein product: CASSLSVTGNQPQHF.

This clonotype appeared a few times. The chain links TRBV7-6 to TRBJ2-5; possible D gene TRBD2, 5 bases. V was clipped by 6 bases and J by 2 bases, with 19 bases between them. The CDR3 length is 16 residues. The germline CDR1 and CDR2 sequences are SGHVS and FNYEAQ. The CDR3 nucleotides are TGTGCCAGCAGACCACAGATATCGGGGTATCAAGAGACCCAGTACTTC. This sequence encodes CASRPQISGYQETQYF.

The chain joins TRBV6-1 to TRBJ2-7; D is possibly TRBD1 (5 bases). There are 12 residues in the CDR3. V lost 8 bases and J 2 bases, leaving 10 bases between the germline ends. Germline lookup yields CDR1 MNHNS and CDR2 SASEGT. The CDR3 DNA reads as TGTGCCAGCGGCAGGGCACCCTACGAGCAGTACGTC. Protein sequence: CASGRAPYEQYV.

The chain has TRBV12-3 or TRBV12-4 and TRBJ2-1; TRBD1 agrees at 8 bases. The V segment lost 4 bases and the J segment 6 bases; nucleotides outside the gene matches: 5. There are 14 residues in the CDR3. The CDR3 sequence is CASSYRTGPNEQFF. CDR3 sequence (DNA): TGTGCCAGCAGTTACCGGACAGGGCCCAATGAGCAGTTCTTC.

This sequence joins TRBV5-1 and TRBJ2-2; 7 nucleotides line up with TRBD1. Germline-derived CDR1 and CDR2 are SGHRS and YFSETQ. V lost 4 bases, J lost 4 bases, and 7 bases stayed unmatched. The CDR3 length is 15 residues. The CDR3 coding sequence is TGCGCCAGCAGCCAGAAGAACAGGGGCACCGGGGAGCTGTTTTTT. It yields the protein CASSQKNRGTGELFF.

The V gene is TRBV20-1, the J gene TRBJ2-7; 7 bases align to TRBD2. This CDR3 spans 15 amino acids. V dropped 3 bases and J dropped 2; count of bases not matched to a gene: 10. Germline V gene sequence: CDR1 DFQATT, CDR2 SNEGSKA (reference sequence). The DNA for the CDR3 is TGCAGTGCTAGCCCCCTGGGAGGGCCCGCCTACGAGCAGTACTTC. The encoded protein is CSASPLGGPAYEQYF.

This clonotype was counted a few times. This chain connects TRBV12-3 or TRBV12-4 to TRBJ2-5; 10 bases align to TRBD1. V dropped 9 bases and J dropped 4; count of bases not matched to a gene: 8. This CDR3 contains 14 residues. CDR3 sequence: CASRGQGGRETQYF. The CDR3 DNA follows: TGTGCCAGTAGAGGACAGGGGGGCAGAGAGACCCAGTACTTC.

This chain joins TRBV20-1 and TRBJ2-3; TRBD1 is a possible D gene (5 bases). The germline V gene has CDR1 DFQATT and CDR2 SNEGSKA (reference sequence). Trimming shortened V by 1 base and J by 9 bases, and 11 bases separated the two germline ends. The CDR3 consists of 12 residues. Written as DNA, the CDR3 is TGCAGTGCTAGAGGTCAGGGTGGGACGCAGTATTTT. Protein product: CSARGQGGTQYF.